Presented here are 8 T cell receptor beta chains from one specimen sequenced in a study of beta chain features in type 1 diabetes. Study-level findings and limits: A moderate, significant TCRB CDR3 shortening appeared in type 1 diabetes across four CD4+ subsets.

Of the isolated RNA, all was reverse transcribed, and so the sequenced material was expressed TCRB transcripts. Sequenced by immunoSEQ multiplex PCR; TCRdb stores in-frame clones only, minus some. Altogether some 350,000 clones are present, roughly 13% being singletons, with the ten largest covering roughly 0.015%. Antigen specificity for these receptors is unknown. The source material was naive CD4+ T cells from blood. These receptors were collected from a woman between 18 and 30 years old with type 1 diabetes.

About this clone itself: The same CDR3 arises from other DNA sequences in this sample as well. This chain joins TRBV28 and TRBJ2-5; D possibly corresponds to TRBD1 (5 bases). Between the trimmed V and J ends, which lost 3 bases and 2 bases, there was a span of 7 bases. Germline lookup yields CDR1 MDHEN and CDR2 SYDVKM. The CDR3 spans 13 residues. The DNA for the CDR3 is TGTGCCAGCAGTTTGGGGCGGCAAGAGACCCAGTACTTC. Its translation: CASSLGRQETQYF.

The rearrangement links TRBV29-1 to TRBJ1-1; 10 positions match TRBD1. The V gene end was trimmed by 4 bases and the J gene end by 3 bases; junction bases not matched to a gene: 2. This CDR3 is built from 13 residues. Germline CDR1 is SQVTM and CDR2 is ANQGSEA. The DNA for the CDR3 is TGCAGCGTTGCGGACAGGGGGGACACTGAAGCTTTCTTT. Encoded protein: CSVADRGDTEAFF.

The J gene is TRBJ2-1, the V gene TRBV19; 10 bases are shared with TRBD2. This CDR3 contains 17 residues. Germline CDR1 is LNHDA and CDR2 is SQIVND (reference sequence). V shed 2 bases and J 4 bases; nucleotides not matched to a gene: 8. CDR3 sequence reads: CASSIWYTSGKYNEQFF. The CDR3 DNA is TGTGCCAGTAGTATATGGTATACTAGCGGGAAATACAATGAGCAGTTCTTC.

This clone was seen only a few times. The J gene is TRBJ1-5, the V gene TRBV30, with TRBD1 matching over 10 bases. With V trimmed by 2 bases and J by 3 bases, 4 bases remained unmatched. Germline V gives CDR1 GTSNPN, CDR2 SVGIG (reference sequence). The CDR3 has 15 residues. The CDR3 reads CAWSRGQGPNQPQHF. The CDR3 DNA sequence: TGTGCCTGGAGTAGGGGACAGGGGCCCAATCAGCCCCAGCATTTT.

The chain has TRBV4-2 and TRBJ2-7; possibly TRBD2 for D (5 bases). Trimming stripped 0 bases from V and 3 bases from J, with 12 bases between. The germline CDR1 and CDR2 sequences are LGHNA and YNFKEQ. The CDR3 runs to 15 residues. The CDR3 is CASSQERLNGYEQYF. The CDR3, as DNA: TGTGCCAGCAGCCAAGAAAGACTAAACGGCTACGAGCAGTACTTC.

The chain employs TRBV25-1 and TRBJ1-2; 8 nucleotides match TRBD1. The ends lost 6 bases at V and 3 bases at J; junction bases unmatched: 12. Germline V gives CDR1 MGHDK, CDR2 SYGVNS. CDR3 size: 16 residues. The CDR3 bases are TGTGCCAGCAGGGGTCTCGGTCAGGGGGCCTACTATGGCTACACCTTC. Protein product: CASRGLGQGAYYGYTF.

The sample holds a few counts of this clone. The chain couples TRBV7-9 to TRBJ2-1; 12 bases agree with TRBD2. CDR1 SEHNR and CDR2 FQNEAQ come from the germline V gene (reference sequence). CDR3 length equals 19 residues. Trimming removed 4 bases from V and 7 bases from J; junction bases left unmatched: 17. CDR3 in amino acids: CASSSGTSGFPIPGNEQFF. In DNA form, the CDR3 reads TGTGCCAGCAGCTCCGGGACTAGCGGGTTCCCTATCCCTGGGAATGAGCAGTTCTTC.

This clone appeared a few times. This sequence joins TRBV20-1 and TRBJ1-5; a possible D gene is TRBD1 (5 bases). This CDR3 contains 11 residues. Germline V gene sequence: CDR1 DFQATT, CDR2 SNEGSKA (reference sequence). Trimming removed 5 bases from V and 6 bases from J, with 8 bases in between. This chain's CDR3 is CSAGGVQPQHF. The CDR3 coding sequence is TGCAGTGCTGGGGGGGTTCAGCCCCAGCATTTT.